Below, 2 T cell receptor beta chains from the same sample are listed, as sequenced in a study of T cell responses to AZD1222 COVID-19 vaccine. Some clones are missing from TCRdb's copy, which holds only in-frame ones; the method was immunoSEQ multiplex PCR. The repertoire consists of some 96,000 clones, with about 87% occurring once and the leading ten covering under 2%. The input for sequencing was peripheral blood, taken on day 0 of AZD1222 vaccination. The receptors shown here come from an adult in good health.

The J gene is TRBJ2-3, the V gene TRBV7-9, with D possibly matching TRBD2 (7 bases). The ends were cut back, 3 bases at V and 0 bases at J, with 13 bases in the middle. The CDR3 is made up of 16 amino acids. Germline V lookup: CDR1 SEHNR, CDR2 FQNEAQ (reference sequence). CDR3 amino acids: CASSLLRGASTDTQYF. CDR3 nucleotide sequence: TGTGCCAGCAGCTTGCTCCGGGGGGCAAGCACAGATACGCAGTATTTT.

V is TRBV6-5 and J is TRBJ1-1; TRBD1 is a possible D gene (5 bases). The CDR3 spans 14 residues. The V gene's germline CDR1 is MNHEY and CDR2 SVGAGI. Trimming shortened V by 10 bases and J by 3 bases, and 18 bases separated the two germline ends. The CDR3 loop is CATQTGGEDTEAFF. DNA of the CDR3: TGTGCCACCCAGACGGGGGGGGAGGACACTGAAGCTTTCTTT.